These 32 T cell receptor beta chains originate from one sample sequenced in a study of PD-L1 blockade in urothelial cancer. Assay used: immunoSEQ multiplex PCR; TCRdb lists only in-frame clones, some missing. The data show about 49,000 clones, with 79% seen just once and under 11% held by the top ten. Stated time point: pretreatment peripheral blood. The source was PBMCs, collected around atezolizumab (anti-PD-L1) treatment. The receptor set was obtained from a man between 65 and 85 years old with urothelial cancer.

The table lists this clone with a few counts. V gene TRBV5-1 combines with J gene TRBJ1-1, with 8 bases aligning to TRBD1. J was trimmed by 7 bases and V by 3 bases; bases with no gene match: 11. CDR1 SGHRS and CDR2 YFSETQ come from the germline V gene. The CDR3 has 15 residues. The CDR3 DNA sequence: TGCGCCAGCAGCTCGGCCGGACAGGGCAAGTTTGAAGCTTTCTTT. It specifies CASSSAGQGKFEAFF.

V usage is TRBV30 and J usage is TRBJ2-2; D remains ambiguous. This CDR3 is 13 amino acids long. With 0 bases removed from V and 3 bases from J, the gap between germline ends came to 5 bases. CDR1 is GTSNPN, CDR2 SVGIG, per germline (reference sequence). The CDR3 is CAWSVSHTGELFF. The CDR3 DNA sequence: TGTGCCTGGAGTGTATCTCACACCGGGGAGCTGTTTTTT.

The chain is built from TRBV5-4 and TRBJ2-5, with 14 bases identical to TRBD2. Germline CDR1 reads SGHNT; CDR2 reads YYREEE (reference sequence). The CDR3 is made up of 16 amino acids. The V gene end was trimmed by 4 bases and the J gene end by 5 bases; junction bases not matched to a gene: 7. CDR3: CASSPGTSGRGETQYF. In nucleotides, the CDR3 is TGTGCCAGCAGCCCCGGGACTAGCGGGAGAGGGGAGACCCAGTACTTC.

This chain joins TRBV6-1 and TRBJ1-1, with 9 positions matching TRBD1. Germline V gene data show CDR1 as MNHNS and CDR2 as SASEGT. V shed 9 bases and J 4 bases; nucleotides not matched to a gene: 3. CDR3 length: 12 amino acids. CDR3 protein: CASGDRATEAFF. In DNA form, the CDR3 reads TGTGCCAGTGGGGACAGGGCCACTGAAGCTTTCTTT.

The chain links TRBV9 to TRBJ1-4, with 7 bases that match TRBD1. This CDR3 has 15 residues. Germline lookup yields CDR1 SGDLS and CDR2 YYNGEE. V lost 4 bases, J lost 0 bases, and 3 bases stayed unmatched. The CDR3, as DNA: TGTGCCAGCAGCCGGGACAGTGCAACTAATGAAAAACTGTTTTTT. Its translation is CASSRDSATNEKLFF.

V gene TRBV7-8 combines with J gene TRBJ1-1; possibly TRBD1 for D (6 bases). V was pared by 4 bases and J by 1 base, with 13 bases between. The CDR3 has 15 amino acids. Germline assignment: CDR1 SGHVS and CDR2 FQNEAQ. The CDR3 nucleotides read TGTGCCAGCAGCTCAAACAGGGTAGAGAACACTGAAGCTTTCTTT. Amino acids: CASSSNRVENTEAFF. Full variable domain (remainder filled in from reference TRBV7-8 and TRBJ1-1): GAGVSQSPRYKVAKRGQDVALRCDPISGHVSLFWYQQALGQGPEFLTYFQNEAQLDKSGLPSDRFFAERPEGSVSTLKIQRTQQEDSAVYLCASSSNRVENTEAFFGQGTRLTVV.

The J gene is TRBJ1-3, the V gene TRBV18; D is perhaps TRBD1 (6 bases). This CDR3 region has 15 residues. Germline V gene lookup returns CDR1 KGHSH and CDR2 LQKENI. V lost 2 bases, J lost 2 bases, and 10 bases lay in between. The CDR3 DNA reads TGTGCCAGCTCACCATCTCACAGGGCTGGAAACACCATATATTTT. This encodes CASSPSHRAGNTIYF.

The rearrangement links TRBV19 to TRBJ2-1; 7 nucleotides line up with TRBD2. This CDR3 is built from 15 residues. V gave up 2 bases and J gave up 0 bases; unmatched junction bases: 1. Per germline, CDR1 LNHDA and CDR2 SQIVND (reference sequence). This CDR3 is CASSIWEGSYNEQFF. The CDR3 DNA reads as TGTGCCAGTAGTATATGGGAGGGCTCCTACAATGAGCAGTTCTTC. Combining the CDR3 with reference TRBV19 and TRBJ2-1 gives the whole variable domain DGGITQSPKYLFRKEGQNVTLSCEQNLNHDAMYWYRQDPGQGLRLIYYSQIVNDFQKGDIAEGYSVSREKKESFPLTVTSAQKNPTAFYLCASSIWEGSYNEQFFGPGTRLTVL.

This clone has just a few counts. This chain uses TRBV30 with TRBJ1-5, with 9 bases aligning to TRBD1. CDR3 length: 14 amino acids. Germline assignment: CDR1 GTSNPN and CDR2 SVGIG (reference sequence). Unmatched junction bases numbered 3, after V lost 1 base and J lost 5 bases. The CDR3 DNA reads as TGTGCCTGGAGTGAGGGACAGGGCTATCAGCCCCAGCATTTT. Translating gives CAWSEGQGYQPQHF.

About this clone itself: One end of the junction fails to match germline, which may point to a read error. The chain joins TRBV7-7 to TRBJ2-1, with 13 nucleotides matching TRBD2. The CDR3 is 16 amino acids. From germline, CDR1 is SSHAT and CDR2 FNYEAQ (reference sequence). The CDR3 DNA follows: TGTGCTAGCAGCTTAACCGGGACTAGCGGGAAAGATGAGCAGTTCTTC. Amino acids: CASSLTGTSGKDEQFF.

This sequence joins TRBV5-4 and TRBJ2-7; tentatively, D is TRBD1 (7 bases). Germline V gives CDR1 SGHNT, CDR2 YYREEE (reference sequence). The CDR3 has 14 amino acids. Between the trimmed V and J ends, which lost 3 bases and 1 base, there was a span of 11 bases. The DNA for the CDR3 is TGTGCCAGCAGCTCGGGGGACAGATCCTACGAGCAGTACTTC. Amino acids: CASSSGDRSYEQYF.

J is TRBJ2-1 and V is TRBV5-1, with 7 bases that match TRBD2. The CDR3 spans 16 residues. Trimming took 3 bases from V and 5 from J; bases not matched to a gene: 11. Germline loops: CDR1 SGHRS, CDR2 YFSETQ. CDR3 in DNA: TGCGCCAGCAGCTCGGATGTGGCTAGCGGAAACAATGAGCAGTTCTTC. It codes for CASSSDVASGNNEQFF.

The chain joins TRBV9 to TRBJ1-1, with D possibly being TRBD1 (5 bases). The CDR3 is 14 residues long. Germline CDR1 and CDR2: SGDLS and YYNGEE. With 4 bases removed from V and 1 base from J, the gap between germline ends came to 11 bases. CDR3 bases: TGTGCCAGCAGCCCCCGGGGGTCGAACACTGAAGCTTTCTTT. Translation gives CASSPRGSNTEAFF.

This clone was seen more than once but under ten times. The chain uses TRBV5-1 and TRBJ2-1, with TRBD2 matching over 14 bases. Per the germline V gene, CDR1 is SGHRS and CDR2 is YFSETQ. The CDR3 has 15 amino acids. V lost 3 bases and J lost 8; bases outside the gene matches: 4. The CDR3 spells CASSSGLAGVDEQFF. DNA for the CDR3: TGCGCCAGCAGCTCGGGACTAGCGGGAGTAGATGAGCAGTTCTTC.

This clone was observed a single time. This chain joins TRBV10-3 and TRBJ2-7; maybe TRBD2 (6 bases). There are 14 residues in the CDR3. Trimming stripped 3 bases from V and 4 bases from J, with 13 bases between. The germline V gene has CDR1 ENHRY and CDR2 SYGVKD. The CDR3 nucleotides are TGTGCCATCAGTGAATCACTAGCTGATTACGAGCAGTACTTC. Protein product: CAISESLADYEQYF.

The rearrangement joins TRBV19 to TRBJ2-1; TRBD2 aligns across 12 bases. This CDR3 is built from 15 residues. Unmatched junction bases numbered 3, after V lost 7 bases and J lost 2 bases. CDR1 and CDR2 from the germline V gene are LNHDA and SQIVND (reference sequence). CDR3 protein: CASNRLAGAYNEQFF. The CDR3 bases are TGTGCCAGTAACCGACTAGCGGGAGCCTACAATGAGCAGTTCTTC.

This chain connects TRBV30 to TRBJ2-3, with 14 bases identical to TRBD2. The CDR3 sequence is 18 residues long. Losses at the gene ends were 4 bases for V and 1 base for J; bases not matched to a gene: 10. CDR1 GTSNPN and CDR2 SVGIG come from the germline V gene (reference sequence). The CDR3 region is CAWNLGGLAGVGTDTQYF. The CDR3 coding sequence is TGTGCCTGGAACCTTGGGGGACTAGCGGGAGTCGGCACAGATACGCAGTATTTT.

The V and J genes are TRBV5-1 and TRBJ2-1; 9 nucleotides agree with TRBD2. The CDR3 loop spans 16 amino acids. The junction had 14 bases not matched to a gene; V was cut back by 6 bases and J by 7 bases. Per germline, CDR1 SGHRS and CDR2 YFSETQ. CDR3 coding DNA: TGCGCCAGCACCCCTCTACCAGCGGGAGGAACGAATGAGCAGTTCTTC. Protein product: CASTPLPAGGTNEQFF.

The chain couples TRBV6-6 to TRBJ2-1; TRBD2 aligns across 10 bases. The CDR3 has 15 residues. Germline assignment: CDR1 MNHNY and CDR2 SVGAGI (reference sequence). The V and J ends lost 4 bases and 2 bases, in that order; junction bases with no gene match: 2. CDR3 DNA sequence: TGTGCCAGCAGTTTAACTAGCGGGACCTACAATGAGCAGTTCTTC. Amino acids: CASSLTSGTYNEQFF.

Turning to this clone: The same CDR3 can be traced to other DNA sequences in this sample. The V gene is TRBV27, the J gene TRBJ2-3; no clear D gene. The germline gives CDR1 MNHEY, CDR2 SMNVEV (reference sequence). The CDR3 covers 15 residues. Trimming took off 0 bases at V and 1 base at J, with 8 bases between the two ends. For the CDR3, the DNA is TGTGCCAGCAGTTTATCGGGTCGGGGCACAGATACGCAGTATTTT. Its protein is CASSLSGRGTDTQYF.

J is TRBJ2-2 and V is TRBV5-1; TRBD2 agrees at 7 bases. CDR1 and CDR2 from the germline V gene are SGHRS and YFSETQ. The CDR3 extends over 15 amino acids. V trimming: 4 bases; J trimming: 3 bases; junction bases outside the gene matches: 6. In DNA form, the CDR3 reads TGCGCCAGCAGCGGTGGACTAGTCGACACCGGGGAGCTGTTTTTT. It is translated as CASSGGLVDTGELFF.

The rearrangement uses TRBV19 and TRBJ2-2; 14 nucleotides line up with TRBD2. This CDR3 has 17 amino acids. Germline values: CDR1 LNHDA, CDR2 SQIVND (reference sequence). V was clipped by 8 bases and J by 4 bases; unmatched bases: 9. In DNA form, the CDR3 reads TGTGCCAGTCGGGGGGGGACTAGCGGGAGTTTCACCGGGGAGCTGTTTTTT. It specifies CASRGGTSGSFTGELFF.

This clone was counted between two and nine times. V and J are TRBV5-1 and TRBJ1-1; 7 positions match TRBD1. CDR1 SGHRS and CDR2 YFSETQ come from the germline V gene. The CDR3 extends over 14 amino acids. V lost 0 bases, J lost 4 bases, and 3 bases stayed unmatched. CDR3 sequence reads: CASSLDTGVTEAFF. CDR3 coding DNA: TGCGCCAGCAGCTTGGATACAGGGGTCACTGAAGCTTTCTTT.

The chain links TRBV27 to TRBJ2-1, with D perhaps TRBD2 (5 bases). Trimming removed 2 bases from V and 9 bases from J, with 17 bases in between. Germline V CDR1 and CDR2: MNHEY, SMNVEV (reference sequence). The CDR3 runs 15 residues. The CDR3 DNA sequence: TGTGCCAGCAGTTTAGATAGTGGCCTAGCTGCTGAGCAGTTCTTC. This translates into CASSLDSGLAAEQFF.

Written as DNA, the CDR3 is TGTGCCAGCAGCCCGCGCAAGAACACCGGGGAGCTGTTTTTT. This translates into CASSPRKNTGELFF. J is TRBJ2-2 and V is TRBV5-4, with no clear D. Germline values: CDR1 SGHNT, CDR2 YYREEE (reference sequence). V lost 4 bases and J 1 base, leaving 8 bases between the germline ends. The CDR3 covers 14 residues.

This chain joins TRBV28 and TRBJ2-5; 7 bases line up with TRBD1. The V gene end was trimmed by 0 bases and the J gene end by 8 bases; junction bases not matched to a gene: 6. The germline gives CDR1 MDHEN, CDR2 SYDVKM. The CDR3 is 14 residues long. The CDR3 sequence is CASSLWGQTTTQYF. CDR3 coding DNA: TGTGCCAGCAGTTTATGGGGACAGACCACAACCCAGTACTTC. The full variable domain, completed using reference TRBV28 and TRBJ2-5, is DVKVTQSSRYLVKRTGEKVFLECVQDMDHENMFWYRQDPGLGLRLIYFSYDVKMKEKGDIPEGYSVSREKKERFSLILESASTNQTSMYLCASSLWGQTTTQYFGPGTRLLVL.

This chain connects TRBV5-1 to TRBJ2-7; 9 bases are a match to TRBD1. The trim removed 6 bases at V and 5 bases at J, leaving 9 bases unmatched. This CDR3 spans 14 amino acids. CDR1 and CDR2 (germline): SGHRS, YFSETQ. In nucleotides, the CDR3 is TGCGCCAGCATGGCCGGGACAGGGAGCCACGAGCAGTACTTC. Amino acids: CASMAGTGSHEQYF.

V usage is TRBV27 and J usage is TRBJ2-1; 7 bases are a match to TRBD2. Looked up from germline, CDR1 is MNHEY and CDR2 is SMNVEV (reference sequence). V dropped 3 bases and J dropped 10; count of bases not matched to a gene: 6. This CDR3 spans 13 amino acids. CDR3 region: CASSFTRGGEQFF. The CDR3 DNA sequence: TGTGCCAGCAGTTTTACTAGGGGAGGGGAGCAGTTCTTC.

The chain recombines TRBV18 with TRBJ1-1; D might be TRBD1 (6 bases). V lost 4 bases, J lost 1 base, and 10 bases lay in between. The CDR3 is 14 residues long. The V gene's germline CDR1 is KGHSH and CDR2 LQKENI. CDR3 DNA sequence: TGTGCCAGCTCACAGGGGGGGCCGAACACTGAAGCTTTCTTT. Amino acid sequence: CASSQGGPNTEAFF. The variable domain in full, with the rest retrieved from reference TRBV18 and TRBJ1-1, is NAGVMQNPRHLVRRRGQEARLRCSPMKGHSHVYWYRQLPEEGLKFMVYLQKENIIDESGMPKERFSAEFPKEGPSILRIQQVVRGDSAAYFCASSQGGPNTEAFFGQGTRLTVV.

This clone was found a few times. The genes are TRBV28 and TRBJ2-7, with D possibly matching TRBD1 (5 bases). Germline V lookup: CDR1 MDHEN, CDR2 SYDVKM. The CDR3 loop spans 13 amino acids. V lost 2 bases, J lost 5 bases, and 10 bases lay in between. CDR3 nucleotide sequence: TGTGCCAGCAGTTTAGGTTGGGGCGACGAGCAGTACTTC. Protein sequence: CASSLGWGDEQYF.

This chain links TRBV5-8 with TRBJ2-5, with no clear D. The CDR3 runs to 12 residues. With 5 bases removed from V and 1 base from J, the gap between germline ends came to 6 bases. Germline CDR1 and CDR2: SGHTS and YDEGEE. In DNA, the CDR3 is TGTGCCAGCAGGTCCCTCCAAGAGACCCAGTACTTC. Translation: CASRSLQETQYF. Full variable domain (rest looked up from reference TRBV5-8 and TRBJ2-5): EAGVTQSPTHLIKTRGQQATLRCSPISGHTSVYWYQQALGLGLQFLLWYDEGEERNRGNFPPRFSGRQFPNYSSELNVNALELEDSALYLCASRSLQETQYFGPGTRLLVL.

The rearrangement uses TRBV9 and TRBJ2-3, with TRBD2 identical over 7 bases. J lost 0 bases, V lost 4 bases, and 8 bases had no gene match. Germline CDR1 reads SGDLS; CDR2 reads YYNGEE. The CDR3 totals 16 residues. The CDR3 DNA reads TGTGCCAGCAGCCTCTGGGAGGGAGCGAGCACAGATACGCAGTATTTT. Protein sequence: CASSLWEGASTDTQYF. Combining the CDR3 with reference TRBV9 and TRBJ2-3 gives the whole variable domain DSGVTQTPKHLITATGQRVTLRCSPRSGDLSVYWYQQSLDQGLQFLIQYYNGEERAKGNILERFSAQQFPDLHSELNLSSLELGDSALYFCASSLWEGASTDTQYFGPGTRLTVL.